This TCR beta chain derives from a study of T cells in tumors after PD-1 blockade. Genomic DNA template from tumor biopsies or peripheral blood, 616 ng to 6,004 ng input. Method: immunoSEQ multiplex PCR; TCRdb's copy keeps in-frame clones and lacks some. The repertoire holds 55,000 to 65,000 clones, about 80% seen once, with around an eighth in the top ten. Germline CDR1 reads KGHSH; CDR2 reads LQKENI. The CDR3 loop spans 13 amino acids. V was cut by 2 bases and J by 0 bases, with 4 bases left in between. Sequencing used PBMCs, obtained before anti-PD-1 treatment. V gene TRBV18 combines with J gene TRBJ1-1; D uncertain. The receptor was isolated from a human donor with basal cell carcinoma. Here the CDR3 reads CASSPDMNTEAFF. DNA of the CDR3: TGTGCCAGCTCACCAGACATGAACACTGAAGCTTTCTTT.